These T cell receptor beta chains were read from a single sample in a study of T-cell reconstitution after alpha-beta-depleted transplantation in children. TCRdb redid the calling of the PCR reads with MiXCR, one entry per CDR3 protein. Found here are just over 350,000 distinct CDR3 sequences, about 14% of them singletons; the top ten hold about 4.5%. The specimen was PBMCs, collected from the stem cell graft. Receptors originate from a human donor who donated a stem cell graft to a child with Fanconi anemia. Each CDR3 is given with its conserved first and last residue.

CDR3 protein: CASSPRQADSPLHF; V gene: TRBV11-1; J gene: TRBJ1-6
CDR3 protein: CSAREGPTGVLLYGYTF; V gene: TRBV20-1; J gene: TRBJ1-2
CDR3 protein: CAIKGGVYGYTF; V gene: TRBV6-6; J gene: TRBJ1-2
CDR3 protein: CASSSRRGHEAFF; V gene: TRBV7-2; J gene: TRBJ1-1
CDR3 protein: CASSFRRVGELFF; V gene: TRBV12-3/TRBV12-4; J gene: TRBJ2-2
CDR3 protein: CASSPPRGQENIQYF; V gene: TRBV11-2; J gene: TRBJ2-4
CDR3 protein: CASSPRGERGTGELFF; V gene: TRBV18; J gene: TRBJ2-2
CDR3 protein: CSATDNEQFF; V gene: TRBV20-1; J gene: TRBJ2-1
CDR3 protein: CASSPSPLRTDTQYF; V gene: TRBV12-3/TRBV12-4; J gene: TRBJ2-3
CDR3 protein: CASASDRNTEAFF; V gene: TRBV2; J gene: TRBJ1-1
CDR3 protein: CASSQTGKGANVLTF; V gene: TRBV12-3/TRBV12-4; J gene: TRBJ2-6
CDR3 protein: CASSQEWGLSPLHF; V gene: TRBV4-3; J gene: TRBJ1-6
CDR3 protein: CASSLARQGGTEAFF; V gene: TRBV5-1; J gene: TRBJ1-1
CDR3 protein: CAISGNLF; V gene: TRBV10-3; J gene: TRBJ1-1
CDR3 protein: CASTPGSGATQYF; V gene: TRBV7-2; J gene: TRBJ2-3
CDR3 protein: CASSLAPPRTEAFF; V gene: TRBV12-3/TRBV12-4; J gene: TRBJ1-1
CDR3 protein: CASSLRDREGRKLFF; V gene: TRBV12-3/TRBV12-4; J gene: TRBJ1-4
CDR3 protein: CSAAGTGRETQYF; V gene: TRBV20-1; J gene: TRBJ2-5
CDR3 protein: CATRTAPGELFF; V gene: TRBV15; J gene: TRBJ2-2
CDR3 protein: CASSWGEYGYTF; V gene: TRBV12-3/TRBV12-4; J gene: TRBJ1-2
CDR3 protein: CASSLGTGLLFGGYTF; V gene: TRBV7-8; J gene: TRBJ1-2
CDR3 protein: CASSPTRSTYNSPLHF; V gene: TRBV27; J gene: TRBJ1-6
CDR3 protein: CASSYRDGETTGELFF; V gene: TRBV6-2/TRBV6-3; J gene: TRBJ2-2
CDR3 protein: CASSLRGLRKTQYF; V gene: TRBV5-6; J gene: TRBJ2-5
CDR3 protein: CASSPEPLGNRDF; V gene: TRBV12-3/TRBV12-4; J gene: TRBJ2-7
CDR3 protein: CASSPYGGTGTSGEAFF; V gene: TRBV7-6; J gene: TRBJ1-1
CDR3 protein: CASSLDPGPYNEQFF; V gene: TRBV5-1; J gene: TRBJ2-1
CDR3 protein: CAISENGNNEQFF; V gene: TRBV10-3; J gene: TRBJ2-1
CDR3 protein: CSAMGVSADTQYF; V gene: TRBV20-1; J gene: TRBJ2-3
CDR3 protein: CASSIELAGEQFF; V gene: TRBV19; J gene: TRBJ2-1
CDR3 protein: CASSEQSEQFF; V gene: TRBV11-2; J gene: TRBJ2-1
CDR3 protein: CAISAWGTEEGTDTQYF; V gene: TRBV10-3; J gene: TRBJ2-3
CDR3 protein: CASSQETSGGNEQFF; V gene: TRBV4-2; J gene: TRBJ2-1
CDR3 protein: CASNGQGETEAFF; V gene: TRBV19; J gene: TRBJ1-1
CDR3 protein: CASRVNQGAQSYEQYF; V gene: TRBV4-3; J gene: TRBJ2-7
CDR3 protein: CASSLRPAGAEQYF; V gene: TRBV7-8; J gene: TRBJ2-7
CDR3 protein: CASSLKGLAEAFF; V gene: TRBV12-3/TRBV12-4; J gene: TRBJ1-1
CDR3 protein: CASSDPRTGVGELFF; V gene: TRBV25-1; J gene: TRBJ2-2
CDR3 protein: CASSHAAGQYEQYF; V gene: TRBV4-3; J gene: TRBJ2-7
CDR3 protein: CASTNWDRASTDTQYF; V gene: TRBV3-1; J gene: TRBJ2-3
CDR3 protein: CASTNTGYQETQYF; V gene: TRBV5-5; J gene: TRBJ2-5
CDR3 protein: CASSSGIRDIQYF; V gene: TRBV12-3/TRBV12-4; J gene: TRBJ2-4
CDR3 protein: CASSILSTYSNQPQHF; V gene: TRBV19; J gene: TRBJ1-5
CDR3 protein: CASSLGNRGTEAFF; V gene: TRBV5-1; J gene: TRBJ1-1
CDR3 protein: CSARDGSPHEQYF; V gene: TRBV20-1; J gene: TRBJ2-7
CDR3 protein: CASSVSGSNYGYTF; V gene: TRBV9; J gene: TRBJ1-2
CDR3 protein: CASSSPSGGRDNEQFF; V gene: TRBV5-1; J gene: TRBJ2-1
CDR3 protein: CASSQLYQETQYF; V gene: TRBV14; J gene: TRBJ2-5